This T cell receptor (beta chain) was found in a study of blood T cell repertoires in COVID-19. The wider study: In each case, the material was cDNA or gDNA derived from T cells, B-cell-depleted T cells, or PBMCs.

CDR3 length: 12 amino acids. The V segment lost 5 bases and the J segment 14 bases; nucleotides outside the gene matches: 10. The germline V gene encodes CDR1 PRHDT and CDR2 FYEKMQ (reference sequence). Some clones are missing from TCRdb's copy, which holds only in-frame ones; the method was immunoSEQ multiplex PCR. The sample consists of around 130,000 clones, 80% to 90% of them appearing once. In terms of age and location, participants ranged from roughly 18 to 90 years and lived in around 22 US areas. The origin of this receptor is a woman in her forties or fifties who had recovered from COVID-19. Material: PBMCs or T cells enriched from blood (not recorded which). V and J are TRBV13 and TRBJ2-3; 7 bases line up with TRBD1. CDR3 sequence: CASSRRTGGGYF. CDR3 nucleotides: TGTGCCAGCAGCCGGAGGACAGGTGGTGGGTATTTT.